This TCR beta chain was found in a study of tumor-infiltrating lymphocytes in localized non-small cell lung cancer. About the study: From each patient, both tumor and uninvolved lung, non-adjacent to tumor, were sampled.

Sequencing was performed with immunoSEQ multiplex PCR; in TCRdb, only in-frame clones are kept and a portion is missing. This sample has 20,000 to 25,000 clones, with 60% to 75% found just once. In its sample, this clone was seen a few times. The antigen remains unidentified. Germline CDR1 SGHNT, CDR2 YYREEE (reference sequence). The CDR3 is 14 residues long. Trimming cost V 0 bases and J 5 bases, with 9 bases left between them. Study-level points and caveats: TCRbeta sequencing showed higher T cell infiltration in tumors than uninvolved lung. T-cell fraction did not differ between immunotypes IM1 and IM2.

The TCR was taken from a human donor with non-small cell lung cancer. Sequences were obtained from lung tumor tissue. The chain combines TRBV5-4 with TRBJ2-4; a weak D match, TRBD1 (6 bases). This CDR3 reads CASSLAQGENIQYF. The CDR3 DNA is TGTGCCAGCAGCTTGGCACAGGGAGAAAACATTCAGTACTTC. The variable domain in full, with the rest retrieved from reference TRBV5-4 and TRBJ2-4, is ETGVTQSPTHLIKTRGQQVTLRCSSQSGHNTVSWYQQALGQGPQFIFQYYREEENGRGNFPPRFSGLQFPNYSSELNVNALELDDSALYLCASSLAQGENIQYFGAGTRLSVL.